A selection of T cell receptor beta chains follows, all from one sample in a study of radiation and T cells in renal cell carcinoma. Generated by immunoSEQ multiplex PCR, the TCRdb table keeps only in-frame clones and is missing some. This repertoire shows some 150,000 clones, around 90% found once; its top ten account for roughly 13%. The sequencing here drew on blood, taken from a patient whose treatment included radiotherapy and nephrectomy. These receptors were taken from a woman in her 50s with renal cell carcinoma. The CDR3 runs from the conserved cysteine through the conserved F or W. A D gene is named only where the DNA matches it firmly. Part of the rows lack a size; the others show once, few, many or a class for expanded clones.

D: TRBD2
size: -
J: TRBJ2-2
V: TRBV7-2
DNA: TGTGCCAGCAGCTTAGCGCTGGTCGGGGGGGAAACCGGGGAGCTGTTTTTT
CDR3: CASSLALVGGETGELFF

D: -
size: -
J: TRBJ1-2
V: TRBV7-8
DNA: TGTGCCAGCAGCTTAGGGGGGGATCTTCATGGCTACACCTTC
CDR3: CASSLGGDLHGYTF

D: -
size: -
J: TRBJ2-2
V: TRBV5-4
DNA: TGTGCCAGCAGCTATCGGGACTCCGGGGAGCTGTTTTTT
CDR3: CASSYRDSGELFF

D: -
size: few
J: TRBJ2-1
V: TRBV7-9
DNA: TGTGCCAGCAGCTTAGTGACCCGTGAGCAGTTCTTC
CDR3: CASSLVTREQFF

D: -
size: -
J: TRBJ1-2
V: TRBV5-4
DNA: TGTGCCAGCAGCGGGCGCCAAGTTGGCTACACCTTC
CDR3: CASSGRQVGYTF

D: -
size: -
J: TRBJ2-7
V: TRBV7-9
DNA: TGTGCCAGCAGCGGCCGGGACAACCAGCAGTACTTC
CDR3: CASSGRDNQQYF

D: -
size: -
J: TRBJ2-7
V: TRBV9
DNA: TGTGCCAGCAGCGTACAGGGGATCGGAGGGGAGCAGTACTTC
CDR3: CASSVQGIGGEQYF

D: -
size: -
J: TRBJ1-5
V: TRBV6-1
DNA: TGTGCCAGCAGTGTTTTGGTGGCTACGGGGCCCCAGCATTTT
CDR3: CASSVLVATGPQHF

D: TRBD1
size: few
J: TRBJ1-6
V: TRBV18
DNA: TGTGCCAGCTCCGATCGGGACAGTAATTCACCCCTCCACTTT
CDR3: CASSDRDSNSPLHF

D: TRBD1
size: -
J: TRBJ2-3
V: TRBV6-5
DNA: TGTGCCAGCAGCCCAAGACAGGGTAGGACAGATACGCAGTATTTT
CDR3: CASSPRQGRTDTQYF

D: -
size: -
J: TRBJ1-5
V: TRBV5-8
DNA: TGTGCCAGCAGCTCGTTTACCAATCAGCCCCAGCATTTT
CDR3: CASSSFTNQPQHF

D: TRBD2
size: -
J: TRBJ2-1
V: TRBV5-1
DNA: TGCGCCAGCAGCAGGGGACTAGAATCCTACAATGAGCAGTTCTTC
CDR3: CASSRGLESYNEQFF

D: -
size: -
J: TRBJ1-1
V: TRBV6-1
DNA: TGTGCCTCTCAACCAGGGTTGCCTGAAGCTTTCTTT
CDR3: CASQPGLPEAFF

D: -
size: -
J: TRBJ2-6
V: TRBV6-1
DNA: TGTGCCAGCAGTGCCCTCCGCCAGGGCGCTGGGGCCAACGTCCTGACTTTC
CDR3: CASSALRQGAGANVLTF

D: -
size: few
J: TRBJ1-5
V: TRBV9
DNA: TGTGCCAGCAGCAATAGCAATCAGCCCCAGCATTTT
CDR3: CASSNSNQPQHF

D: TRBD2
size: -
J: TRBJ2-5
V: TRBV5-1
DNA: TGCGCCAGCAGCTTGGGGGCGACTAGCTCAGAGACCCAGTACTTC
CDR3: CASSLGATSSETQYF

D: TRBD2
size: -
J: TRBJ2-1
V: TRBV4-2
DNA: TGTGCCAGCAGCCAAAATAGCGGGGGCCGCTACAATGAGCAGTTCTTC
CDR3: CASSQNSGGRYNEQFF

D: -
size: -
J: TRBJ1-1
V: TRBV5-6
DNA: TGTGCCAGCAGCCCGTGGGTGGGGACAGAAGCTTTCTTT
CDR3: CASSPWVGTEAFF

D: TRBD1
size: -
J: TRBJ1-4
V: TRBV6-1
DNA: TGTGCCAGTAGAGACAGGGGTTGGGGTGAAAAACTGTTTTTT
CDR3: CASRDRGWGEKLFF

D: TRBD2
size: -
J: TRBJ2-7
V: TRBV15
DNA: TGTGCCACCAGCAGAGTGCGGGGGAGCTCCTACGAGCAGTACTTC
CDR3: CATSRVRGSSYEQYF

D: -
size: -
J: TRBJ2-3
V: TRBV7-3
DNA: TGTGCCAGCAGCCCTAGCACAGATACGCAGTATTTT
CDR3: CASSPSTDTQYF

D: -
size: medium-sized
J: TRBJ1-1
V: TRBV9
DNA: TGTGCCAGCAGCGTAGTCGACAGGATGAACACTGAAGCTTTCTTT
CDR3: CASSVVDRMNTEAFF

D: -
size: -
J: TRBJ1-2
V: TRBV6-1
DNA: TGTGCCAGCATGGGTTTTTCTGACTCGGTTTATGGCTACACCTTC
CDR3: CASMGFSDSVYGYTF

D: TRBD1
size: -
J: TRBJ1-5
V: TRBV6-5
DNA: TGTGCCAGCAGCCGGACAGGGGCCAGCAATCAGCCCCAGCATTTT
CDR3: CASSRTGASNQPQHF

D: -
size: few
J: TRBJ1-1
V: TRBV6-6
DNA: TGTGCCAGCAGTCTCCCACGAAACACTGAAGCTTTCTTT
CDR3: CASSLPRNTEAFF

D: TRBD2
size: -
J: TRBJ2-3
V: TRBV11-1
DNA: TGTGCCAGCAGCTTGACTAGCGGGGGATTAGGAGTCACAGATACGCAGTATTTT
CDR3: CASSLTSGGLGVTDTQYF

D: -
size: -
J: TRBJ1-1
V: TRBV18
DNA: TGTGCCAGCTCACCACGTAGGGGAATGGGAGATGACGCTTTCTTT
CDR3: CASSPRRGMGDDAFF

D: -
size: -
J: TRBJ1-5
V: TRBV2
DNA: TGTGCCAGCAGACAGGGTATAATCAATCAGCCCCAGCATTTT
CDR3: CASRQGIINQPQHF

D: TRBD1
size: -
J: TRBJ1-2
V: TRBV4-1
DNA: TGCGCCAGCAGCCAACTACAGGGGCAGAGGGGTGGCTACACCTTC
CDR3: CASSQLQGQRGGYTF

D: TRBD1
size: -
J: TRBJ2-1
V: TRBV6-1
DNA: TGTGCCAGCAGCCCTGACAGGGGGCGGTCATATGAGCAGTTCTTC
CDR3: CASSPDRGRSYEQFF

D: -
size: -
J: TRBJ1-5
V: TRBV18
DNA: TGTGCCAGCTCACCATATGGGCAGGGAAGTCAGCCCCAGCATTTT
CDR3: CASSPYGQGSQPQHF